These 20 T cell receptor beta chains were sequenced from one sample in a study of cytomegalovirus exposure and HLA in healthy donors. PCR was performed using 60 Vbeta and 13 Jbeta primers. The assay was immunoSEQ multiplex PCR, and TCRdb's table has in-frame clones only and misses some. The sample includes around 180,000 clones, 85% of them seen just once. Material: PBMCs. These TCRs come from a boy younger than 10 in good health and CMV-seronegative.

This chain connects TRBV10-3 to TRBJ1-2; TRBD1 is a possible D gene (6 bases). Trimming pared 3 bases from V and 8 bases from J, leaving 10 bases between. The CDR3 consists of 12 residues. The V gene's germline CDR1 is ENHRY and CDR2 SYGVKD. The CDR3 reads CAISDTGNGYTF. The CDR3 nucleotides are TGTGCCATCAGTGATACAGGGAACGGCTACACCTTC.

The chain joins TRBV5-6 to TRBJ2-3; 7 bases align to TRBD1. Trimming took 0 bases from V and 2 from J; bases not matched to a gene: 9. The germline CDR1 and CDR2 sequences are SGHDT and YYEEEE. This CDR3 has 17 residues. As DNA, the CDR3 is TGTGCCAGCAGCTTGGTAGGGGTGGGACAGATCACAGATACGCAGTATTTT. Its translation is CASSLVGVGQITDTQYF.

The rearrangement joins TRBV28 to TRBJ2-3; no reliable D call. CDR1 and CDR2 from the germline V gene are MDHEN and SYDVKM. This CDR3 has 16 residues. Trimming pared 4 bases from V and 2 bases from J, leaving 16 bases between. The DNA for the CDR3 is TGTGCCAGCAGTTCCCTCAGTCTGGTTAACACAGATACGCAGTATTTT. It codes for CASSSLSLVNTDTQYF. The whole variable domain, remainder taken from reference TRBV28 and TRBJ2-3, is DVKVTQSSRYLVKRTGEKVFLECVQDMDHENMFWYRQDPGLGLRLIYFSYDVKMKEKGDIPEGYSVSREKKERFSLILESASTNQTSMYLCASSSLSLVNTDTQYFGPGTRLTVL.

This chain joins TRBV7-2 and TRBJ1-1; D gene ambiguous. CDR3 size: 14 residues. V was cut by 4 bases and J by 1 base, with 10 bases left in between. Germline V gives CDR1 SGHTA, CDR2 FQGNSA. CDR3 region: CASSSPTGNTEAFF. In DNA, the CDR3 is TGTGCCAGCAGCTCACCTACTGGGAACACTGAAGCTTTCTTT.

In DNA, the CDR3 is TGTGCCAGTAGTACCGGGGGGGCGGAGACCCAGTACTTC. It specifies CASSTGGAETQYF. V gene TRBV19 combines with J gene TRBJ2-5, with 8 bases aligning to TRBD2. The CDR3 length is 13 residues. CDR1 is LNHDA and CDR2 is SQIVND in the germline V gene (reference sequence). V shed 4 bases and J 5 bases; nucleotides not matched to a gene: 3.

The chain has TRBV28 and TRBJ2-1; the D gene is possibly TRBD1 (6 bases). Trimming pared 7 bases from V and 6 bases from J, leaving 13 bases between. The V gene's germline CDR1 is MDHEN and CDR2 SYDVKM. CDR3 length equals 13 residues. The CDR3 region is CASTSGVANEQFF. The CDR3 region has the DNA TGTGCCAGCACCTCAGGGGTGGCCAATGAGCAGTTCTTC. Based on the CDR3 plus reference TRBV28 and TRBJ2-1, the full variable domain is DVKVTQSSRYLVKRTGEKVFLECVQDMDHENMFWYRQDPGLGLRLIYFSYDVKMKEKGDIPEGYSVSREKKERFSLILESASTNQTSMYLCASTSGVANEQFFGPGTRLTVL.

The count of this clone is one. The V call is TRBV2, the J call TRBJ2-1; D gene unclear. CDR3 length equals 11 residues. V was clipped by 5 bases and J by 7 bases, with 6 bases between them. Per germline, CDR1 SNHLY and CDR2 FYNNEI. CDR3 DNA: TGTGCCAGCAGTTCGAGGAATGAGCAGTTCTTC. The encoded protein is CASSSRNEQFF.

The chain is built from TRBV11-3 and TRBJ2-3; the D is unclear. Germline CDR1 reads SGHNT; CDR2 reads YENEEA. V lost 5 bases and J lost 7, with 10 bases in between. The CDR3 loop spans 12 amino acids. CDR3 sequence reads: CASSHGSNTQYF. CDR3 nucleotide sequence: TGTGCCAGCAGCCACGGGTCCAATACGCAGTATTTT.

The chain employs TRBV5-1 and TRBJ2-5; D might be TRBD2 (7 bases). Germline V lookup: CDR1 SGHRS, CDR2 YFSETQ. CDR3 size: 13 residues. Between the trimmed V and J ends, which lost 4 bases and 2 bases, there was a span of 9 bases. In nucleotides, the CDR3 is TGCGCCAGCAGCAAGGGGGGGCAAGAGACCCAGTACTTC. Translation: CASSKGGQETQYF.

A single count supports this clone. The chain is built from TRBV27 and TRBJ2-5; D not resolved. The V end lost 6 bases, the J end lost 5 bases, and 16 bases lay between the germline ends. Germline CDR1 reads MNHEY; CDR2 reads SMNVEV (reference sequence). The CDR3 runs 14 residues. The CDR3 sequence is CASRAEHLGETQYF. The CDR3 DNA reads TGTGCCAGCAGGGCGGAACACCTTGGGGAGACCCAGTACTTC.

The chain combines TRBV6-1 with TRBJ1-1, with a weak D call TRBD1 (5 bases). The CDR3 extends over 12 amino acids. V lost 6 bases and J lost 3, with 8 bases in between. Germline CDR1 is MNHNS and CDR2 is SASEGT. CDR3 coding DNA: TGTGCCAGCAGAAACAGGTACACTGAAGCTTTCTTT. It translates to CASRNRYTEAFF.

The V call is TRBV9, the J call TRBJ2-4; 11 bases fit TRBD1. The CDR3 has 14 amino acids. Germline lookup yields CDR1 SGDLS and CDR2 YYNGEE. With V trimmed by 5 bases and J by 8 bases, 6 bases remained unmatched. CDR3 protein: CASSAGTGGYIQYF. CDR3 in DNA: TGTGCCAGCAGTGCCGGGACAGGGGGATACATTCAGTACTTC.

V usage is TRBV5-1 and J usage is TRBJ2-7; 7 positions agree with TRBD1. CDR1 and CDR2 from the germline V gene are SGHRS and YFSETQ. V dropped 4 bases and J dropped 0; count of bases not matched to a gene: 7. There are 15 residues in the CDR3. CDR3 in amino acids: CASSPDRWSSYEQYF. CDR3 DNA sequence: TGCGCCAGCAGCCCGGACAGGTGGAGCTCCTACGAGCAGTACTTC.

The CDR3 sequence: CSAYNRAEAFF. The DNA of the CDR3 is TGCAGTGCTTACAACAGGGCTGAAGCTTTCTTT. This chain uses TRBV20-1 with TRBJ1-1; possible D gene TRBD1, 6 bases. CDR3 length: 11 residues. The germline V and J ends were trimmed by 5 bases and 6 bases, with 10 bases remaining between them. The germline CDR1 and CDR2 sequences are DFQATT and SNEGSKA (reference sequence).

The chain has TRBV29-1 and TRBJ1-1, with TRBD1 identical over 8 bases. Unmatched junction bases numbered 4, after V lost 6 bases and J lost 4 bases. Germline CDR1 and CDR2: SQVTM and ANQGSEA. The CDR3 sequence is 12 residues long. Written as DNA, the CDR3 is TGCAGCGTGTCCGGACAGGGCACTGAAGCTTTCTTT. The encoded protein is CSVSGQGTEAFF.

This chain connects TRBV6-6 to TRBJ1-2; no reliable D call. The germline V gene encodes CDR1 MNHNY and CDR2 SVGAGI (reference sequence). The CDR3 spans 14 residues. The ends were cut back, 5 bases at V and 4 bases at J, with 14 bases in the middle. The CDR3 loop reads CASSTYRRGYGYTF. CDR3 sequence (DNA): TGTGCCAGCAGTACCTACCGTCGGGGCTATGGCTACACCTTC.

The chain is built from TRBV27 and TRBJ1-2, with a weak D call TRBD1 (6 bases). The CDR3 loop spans 12 amino acids. Trimming pared 6 bases from V and 8 bases from J, leaving 13 bases between. In germline, CDR1 is MNHEY, CDR2 SMNVEV (reference sequence). The CDR3 loop is CASREGGVGYTF. CDR3 sequence (DNA): TGTGCCAGCAGAGAAGGGGGGGTCGGCTACACCTTC.

The rearrangement joins TRBV11-2 to TRBJ2-7, with D unclear. V shed 1 base and J shed 6 bases, with 13 bases lying between them. The germline V gene has CDR1 SGHAT and CDR2 FQNNGV. This CDR3 region has 14 residues. CDR3 DNA sequence: TGTGCCAGCAGCTTAGTTTGGGCAGGTAGCGAGCAGTACGTC. It is translated as CASSLVWAGSEQYV.

The DNA of the CDR3 is TGTGCCAGCTCACTGACTAGCGGGGGGATCAATGAGCAGTTCTTC. The encoded protein is CASSLTSGGINEQFF. The rearrangement uses TRBV18 and TRBJ2-1; 13 nucleotides agree with TRBD2. Germline CDR1 reads KGHSH; CDR2 reads LQKENI. The length of the CDR3 is 15 residues. The V gene end was trimmed by 4 bases and the J gene end by 6 bases; junction bases not matched to a gene: 3.

The chain combines TRBV6-4 with TRBJ2-1; perhaps TRBD2 as D (6 bases). The germline V and J ends were trimmed by 6 bases and 7 bases, with 19 bases remaining between them. This CDR3 spans 15 amino acids. CDR1 is MRHNA, CDR2 SNTAGT, per germline. The CDR3 region is CASSDDGSLGNEQFF. Written as DNA, the CDR3 is TGTGCCAGCAGCGACGACGGGAGCCTCGGGAATGAGCAGTTCTTC.